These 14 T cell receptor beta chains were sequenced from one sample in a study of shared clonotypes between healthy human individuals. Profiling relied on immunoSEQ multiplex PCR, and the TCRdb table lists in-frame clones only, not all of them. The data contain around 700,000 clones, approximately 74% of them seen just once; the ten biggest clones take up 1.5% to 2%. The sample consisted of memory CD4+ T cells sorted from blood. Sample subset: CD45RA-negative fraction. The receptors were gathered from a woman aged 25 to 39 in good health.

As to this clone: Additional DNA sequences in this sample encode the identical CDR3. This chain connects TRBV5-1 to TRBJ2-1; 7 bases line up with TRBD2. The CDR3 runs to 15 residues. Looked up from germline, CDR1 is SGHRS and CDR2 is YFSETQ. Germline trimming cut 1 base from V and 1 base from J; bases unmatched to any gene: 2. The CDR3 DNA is TGCGCCAGCAGCTTGCCTAGCGGATCCTACAATGAGCAGTTCTTC. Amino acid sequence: CASSLPSGSYNEQFF.

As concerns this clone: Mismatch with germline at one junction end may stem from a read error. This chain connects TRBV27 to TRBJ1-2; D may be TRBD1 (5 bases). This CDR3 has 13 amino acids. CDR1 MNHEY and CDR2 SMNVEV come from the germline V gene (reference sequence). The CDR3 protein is CASGGRPYYGYTF. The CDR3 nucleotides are TGTGCCAGCGGGGGACGACCCTACTACGGCTACACCTTC.

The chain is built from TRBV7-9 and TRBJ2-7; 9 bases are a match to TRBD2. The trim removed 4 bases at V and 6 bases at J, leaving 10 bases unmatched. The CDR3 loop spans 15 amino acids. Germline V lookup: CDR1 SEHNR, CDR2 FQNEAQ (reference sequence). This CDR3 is CASSSIRTSEGEQYF. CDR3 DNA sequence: TGTGCCAGCAGCTCCATAAGGACTAGCGAGGGCGAGCAGTACTTC. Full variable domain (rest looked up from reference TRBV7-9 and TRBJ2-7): DTGVSQNPRHKITKRGQNVTFRCDPISEHNRLYWYRQTLGQGPEFLTYFQNEAQLEKSRLLSDRFSAERPKGSFSTLEIQRTEQGDSAMYLCASSSIRTSEGEQYFGPGTRLTVT.

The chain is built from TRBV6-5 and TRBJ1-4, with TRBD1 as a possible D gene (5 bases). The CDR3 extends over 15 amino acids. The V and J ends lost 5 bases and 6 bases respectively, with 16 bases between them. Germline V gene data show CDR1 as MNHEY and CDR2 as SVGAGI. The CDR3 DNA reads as TGTGCCAGCAGTGCCTCGAGGGGTCTCGATGAAAAACTGTTTTTT. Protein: CASSASRGLDEKLFF.

Here the CDR3 reads CASSFSGQIYEQYF. DNA of the CDR3: TGCGCCAGCAGCTTTTCCGGACAGATCTACGAGCAGTACTTC. V and J are TRBV5-1 and TRBJ2-7; D might be TRBD1 (6 bases). This CDR3 has 14 residues. V shed 2 bases and J shed 3 bases, with 12 bases lying between them. The germline CDR1 and CDR2 sequences are SGHRS and YFSETQ. Based on the CDR3 plus reference TRBV5-1 and TRBJ2-7, the full variable domain is KAGVTQTPRYLIKTRGQQVTLSCSPISGHRSVSWYQQTPGQGLQFLFEYFSETQRNKGNFPGRFSGRQFSNSRSEMNVSTLELGDSALYLCASSFSGQIYEQYFGPGTRLTVT.

CDR3 sequence (DNA): TGTGCCATCAGGCCGGTAGCGGGATCTGGGGATACGCAGTATTTT. Amino acid sequence: CAIRPVAGSGDTQYF. The chain is built from TRBV10-3 and TRBJ2-3; 8 bases are shared with TRBD2. The germline V gene encodes CDR1 ENHRY and CDR2 SYGVKD. V lost 6 bases and J lost 6; bases outside the gene matches: 11. CDR3 length: 15 residues.

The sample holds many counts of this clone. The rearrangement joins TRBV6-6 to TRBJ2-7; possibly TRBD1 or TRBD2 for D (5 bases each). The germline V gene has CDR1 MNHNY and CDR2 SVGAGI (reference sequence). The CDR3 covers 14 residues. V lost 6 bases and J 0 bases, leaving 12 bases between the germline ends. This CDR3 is CASRPGPASYEQYF. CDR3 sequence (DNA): TGTGCCAGCAGGCCGGGGCCCGCCTCCTACGAGCAGTACTTC.

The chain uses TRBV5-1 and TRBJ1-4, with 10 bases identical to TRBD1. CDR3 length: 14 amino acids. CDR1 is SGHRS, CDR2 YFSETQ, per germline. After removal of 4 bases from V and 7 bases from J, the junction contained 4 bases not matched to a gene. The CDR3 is CASSQGQGSEKLFF. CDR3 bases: TGCGCCAGCAGCCAGGGACAGGGGAGTGAAAAACTGTTTTTT. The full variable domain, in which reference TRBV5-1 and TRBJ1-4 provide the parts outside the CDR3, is KAGVTQTPRYLIKTRGQQVTLSCSPISGHRSVSWYQQTPGQGLQFLFEYFSETQRNKGNFPGRFSGRQFSNSRSEMNVSTLELGDSALYLCASSQGQGSEKLFFGSGTQLSVL.

CDR3 protein: CASSQGAVGGRTYEQYF. The CDR3 region has the DNA TGCGCCAGCAGCCAAGGTGCCGTAGGAGGGAGAACCTACGAGCAGTACTTC. The rearrangement links TRBV4-1 to TRBJ2-7; possible D gene TRBD2, 6 bases. The ends were cut back, 1 base at V and 2 bases at J, with 18 bases in the middle. There are 17 residues in the CDR3. The germline CDR1 and CDR2 sequences are MGHRA and YSYEKL.

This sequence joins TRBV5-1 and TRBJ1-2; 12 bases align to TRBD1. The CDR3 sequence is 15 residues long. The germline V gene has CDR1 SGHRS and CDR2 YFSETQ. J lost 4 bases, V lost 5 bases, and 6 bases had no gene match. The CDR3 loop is CASRPPGQGAYGYTF. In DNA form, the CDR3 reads TGCGCCAGCAGACCCCCGGGACAGGGGGCCTATGGCTACACCTTC. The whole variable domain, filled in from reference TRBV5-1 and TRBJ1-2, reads KAGVTQTPRYLIKTRGQQVTLSCSPISGHRSVSWYQQTPGQGLQFLFEYFSETQRNKGNFPGRFSGRQFSNSRSEMNVSTLELGDSALYLCASRPPGQGAYGYTFGSGTRLTVV.

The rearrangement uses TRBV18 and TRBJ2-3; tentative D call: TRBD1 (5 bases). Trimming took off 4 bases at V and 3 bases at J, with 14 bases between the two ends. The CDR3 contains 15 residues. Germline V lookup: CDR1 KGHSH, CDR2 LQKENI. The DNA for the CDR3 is TGTGCCAGCTCACAAACTCTCCAGGGTACAGATACGCAGTATTTT. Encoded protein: CASSQTLQGTDTQYF.

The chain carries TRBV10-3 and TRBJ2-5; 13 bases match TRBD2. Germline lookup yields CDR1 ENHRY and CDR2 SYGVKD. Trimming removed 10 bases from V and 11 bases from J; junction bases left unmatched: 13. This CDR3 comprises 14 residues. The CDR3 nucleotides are TGTGCCACTCGGACTAGCGGGGGTTATGAGGAGCAGTACTTC. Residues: CATRTSGGYEEQYF.

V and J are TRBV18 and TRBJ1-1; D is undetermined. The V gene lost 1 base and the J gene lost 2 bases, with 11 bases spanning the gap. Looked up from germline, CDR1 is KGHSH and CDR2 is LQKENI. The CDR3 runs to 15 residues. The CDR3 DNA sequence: TGTGCCAGCTCACCACTAGGAGGATTCAACACTGAAGCTTTCTTT. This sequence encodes CASSPLGGFNTEAFF.

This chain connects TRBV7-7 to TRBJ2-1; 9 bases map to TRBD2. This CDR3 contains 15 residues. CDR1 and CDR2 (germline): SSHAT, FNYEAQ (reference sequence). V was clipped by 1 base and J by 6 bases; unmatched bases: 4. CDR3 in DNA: TGTGCCAGCAGCTTAGGTCTAGCGGGACTCAATGAGCAGTTCTTC. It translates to CASSLGLAGLNEQFF.